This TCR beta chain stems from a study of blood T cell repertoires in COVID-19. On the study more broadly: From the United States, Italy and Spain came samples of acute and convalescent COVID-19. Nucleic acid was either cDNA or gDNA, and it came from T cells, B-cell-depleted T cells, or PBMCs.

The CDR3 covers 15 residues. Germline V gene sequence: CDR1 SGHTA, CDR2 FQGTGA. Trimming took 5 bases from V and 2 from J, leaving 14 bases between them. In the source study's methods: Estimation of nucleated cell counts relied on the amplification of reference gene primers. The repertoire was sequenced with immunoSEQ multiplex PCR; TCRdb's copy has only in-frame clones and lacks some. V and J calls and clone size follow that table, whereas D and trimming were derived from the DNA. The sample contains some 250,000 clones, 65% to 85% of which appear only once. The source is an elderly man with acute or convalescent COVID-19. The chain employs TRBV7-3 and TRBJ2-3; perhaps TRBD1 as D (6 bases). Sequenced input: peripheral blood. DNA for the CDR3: TGTGCCAGCAGCCGCGGACAGCTATACACAGATACGCAGTATTTT. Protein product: CASSRGQLYTDTQYF.